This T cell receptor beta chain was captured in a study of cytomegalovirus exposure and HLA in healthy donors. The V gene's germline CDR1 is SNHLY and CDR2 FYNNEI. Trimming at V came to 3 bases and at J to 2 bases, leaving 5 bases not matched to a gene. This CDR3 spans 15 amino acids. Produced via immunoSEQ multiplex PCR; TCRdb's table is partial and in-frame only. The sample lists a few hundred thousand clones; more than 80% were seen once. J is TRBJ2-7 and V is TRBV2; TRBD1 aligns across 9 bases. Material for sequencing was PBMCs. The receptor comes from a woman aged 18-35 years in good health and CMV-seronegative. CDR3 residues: CASSDLWTGAYEQYF. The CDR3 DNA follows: TGTGCCAGCAGTGACCTTTGGACAGGGGCCTACGAGCAGTACTTC.